Listed below are T cell receptor beta chains from one sample, sequenced in a study of regulatory T cells in long-lasting Graves disease. TCRdb processed the multiplex PCR reads anew with MiXCR; each CDR3 protein has one entry. The sample lists 300,000 to 450,000 distinct CDR3 sequences, roughly 16% occurring once. The specimen was peripheral blood mononuclear cells (PBMCs), collected at new diagnosis, from a patient treated with antithyroid drugs. All receptors come from a female donor with Graves disease. CDR3s include the opening cysteine and the closing phenylalanine or tryptophan. Expanded clones get a size class; other rows say once, few or many, or leave the size out.

v_call clone_size cdr3_aa
TRBV7-2 few CASSLSLTGTATEAFF
TRBV29-1 many CSALPGLFIEQFF
TRBV7-2 many CASSLGLNEQFF
TRBV5-5 few CASSPMGQGYGYTF
TRBV3-1 many CASSQEGRETQYF
TRBV7-9 many CASSRLLYLFSYEQYF
TRBV28 few CASSSRTGTNQPQHF
TRBV5-1 many CASSLIGTTPDTEAFF
TRBV3-1 - CASSQASEQYF
TRBV28 many CATQLPAEAFF
TRBV12-3/TRBV12-4 many CASSLSTGAHYGYTF
TRBV20-1 many CSARTTGAGNTEAFF
TRBV3-1 - CASSQGSPGLQNIQYF
TRBV12-5 many CASGGGGASADTQYF
TRBV5-5 many CASSPRDSKETQYF
TRBV29-1 - CSTRDSPDTQYF
TRBV12-5 many CASGPQSSYNSPLHF
TRBV12-3/TRBV12-4 few CASSFISSGKLETQYF
TRBV7-3 few CASSLGGALDEQFF
TRBV5-1 many CASSLSPGGSYNEQFF
TRBV5-4 - CASSFSGAAEAFF
TRBV11-2 few CASSFNKRETQYF
TRBV12-3/TRBV12-4 many CASARSPGTEAFF
TRBV27 - CASMGQGHYGYTF